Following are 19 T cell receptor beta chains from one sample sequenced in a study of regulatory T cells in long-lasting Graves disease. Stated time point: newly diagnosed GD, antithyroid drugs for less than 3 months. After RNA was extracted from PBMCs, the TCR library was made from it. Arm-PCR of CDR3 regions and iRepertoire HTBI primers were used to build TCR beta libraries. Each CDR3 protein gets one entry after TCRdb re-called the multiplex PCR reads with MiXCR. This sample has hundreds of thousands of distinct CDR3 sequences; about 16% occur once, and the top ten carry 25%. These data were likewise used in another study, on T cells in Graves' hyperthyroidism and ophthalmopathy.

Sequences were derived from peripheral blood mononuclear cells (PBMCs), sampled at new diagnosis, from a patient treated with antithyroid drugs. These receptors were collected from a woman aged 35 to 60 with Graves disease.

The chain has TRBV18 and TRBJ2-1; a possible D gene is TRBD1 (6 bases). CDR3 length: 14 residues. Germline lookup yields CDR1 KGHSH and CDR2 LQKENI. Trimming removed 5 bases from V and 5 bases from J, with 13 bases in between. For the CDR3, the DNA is TGTGCCAGCTCAACCCGATGGACAGACAATGAGCAGTTCTTC. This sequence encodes CASSTRWTDNEQFF.

The CDR3 region is CASSLTTSPKFF. The CDR3 region has the DNA TGTGCCAGCAGCTTAACGACTAGCCCAAAGTTCTTC. V is TRBV7-8 and J is TRBJ2-1; TRBD2 matches at 7 bases. Trimming at V came to 2 bases and at J to 14 bases, leaving 6 bases not matched to a gene. The CDR3 loop spans 12 amino acids. Germline V lookup: CDR1 SGHVS, CDR2 FQNEAQ.

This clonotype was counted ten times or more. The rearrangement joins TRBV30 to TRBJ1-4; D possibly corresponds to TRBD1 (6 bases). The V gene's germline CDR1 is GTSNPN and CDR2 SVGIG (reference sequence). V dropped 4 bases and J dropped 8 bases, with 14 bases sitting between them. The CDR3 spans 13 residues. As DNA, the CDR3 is TGTGCCTGGACCTACAGGGTTGACGAAAAACTGTTTTTT. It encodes CAWTYRVDEKLFF.

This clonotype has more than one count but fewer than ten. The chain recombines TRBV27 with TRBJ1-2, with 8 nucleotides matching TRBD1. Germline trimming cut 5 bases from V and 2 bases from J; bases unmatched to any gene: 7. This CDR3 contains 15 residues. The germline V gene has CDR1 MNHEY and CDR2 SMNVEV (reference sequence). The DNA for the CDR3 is TGTGCCAGCAGTAGGGACAGGACTTTAAACTATGGCTACACCTTC. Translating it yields CASSRDRTLNYGYTF.

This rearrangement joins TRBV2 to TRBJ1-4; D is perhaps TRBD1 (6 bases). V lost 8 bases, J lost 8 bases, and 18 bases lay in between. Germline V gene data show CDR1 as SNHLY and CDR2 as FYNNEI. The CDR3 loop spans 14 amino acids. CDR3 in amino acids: CASGTGAVKEKLFF. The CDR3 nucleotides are TGTGCCAGCGGGACGGGGGCGGTTAAGGAAAAACTGTTTTTT.

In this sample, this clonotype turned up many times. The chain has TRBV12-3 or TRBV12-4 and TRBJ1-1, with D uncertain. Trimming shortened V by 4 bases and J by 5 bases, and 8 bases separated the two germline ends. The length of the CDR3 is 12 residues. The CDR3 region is CASSYRRTEAFF. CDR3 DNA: TGTGCCAGCAGTTACCGACGTACTGAAGCTTTCTTT.

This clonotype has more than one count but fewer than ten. This chain's CDR3 is CASSLAIRGGANYGYTF. In DNA form, the CDR3 reads TGTGCCAGCAGCTTAGCGATTCGGGGTGGAGCTAACTATGGCTACACCTTC. The chain uses TRBV7-6 and TRBJ1-2; D gene uncertain. Germline loops: CDR1 SGHVS, CDR2 FNYEAQ. This CDR3 is 17 amino acids long. Trimming took 0 bases from V and 0 from J, leaving 14 bases between them. The complete variable domain, with remaining parts taken from reference TRBV7-6 and TRBJ1-2, reads GAGVSQSPRYKVTKRGQDVALRCDPISGHVSLYWYRQALGQGPEFLTYFNYEAQQDKSGLPNDRFSAERPEGSISTLTIQRTEQRDSAMYRCASSLAIRGGANYGYTFGSGTRLTVV.

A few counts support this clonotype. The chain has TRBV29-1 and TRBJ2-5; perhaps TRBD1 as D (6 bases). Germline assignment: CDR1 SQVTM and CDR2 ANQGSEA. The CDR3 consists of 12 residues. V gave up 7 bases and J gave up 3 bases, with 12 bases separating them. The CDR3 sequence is CSAARGEETQYF. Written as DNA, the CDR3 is TGCAGCGCTGCCAGGGGCGAAGAGACCCAGTACTTC.

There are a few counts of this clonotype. CDR3 sequence: CASSLVLPPRGYNEQFF. The CDR3 region has the DNA TGTGCCAGCAGCTTAGTCCTGCCTCCGCGGGGCTACAATGAGCAGTTCTTC. The chain links TRBV7-2 to TRBJ2-1; tentative D call: TRBD2 (6 bases). Between the trimmed V and J ends, which lost 1 base and 3 bases, there was a span of 16 bases. Per the germline V gene, CDR1 is SGHTA and CDR2 is FQGNSA. The CDR3 contains 17 residues. The entire variable domain, with the rest obtained from reference TRBV7-2 and TRBJ2-1, is as follows: GAGVSQSPSNKVTEKGKDVELRCDPISGHTALYWYRQSLGQGLEFLIYFQGNSAPDKSGLPSDRFSAERTGGSVSTLTIQRTQQEDSAVYLCASSLVLPPRGYNEQFFGPGTRLTVL.

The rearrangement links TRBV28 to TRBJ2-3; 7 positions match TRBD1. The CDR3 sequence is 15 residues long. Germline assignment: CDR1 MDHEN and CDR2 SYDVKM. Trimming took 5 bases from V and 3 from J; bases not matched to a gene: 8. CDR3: CASSPLKQGTDTQYF. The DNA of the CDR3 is TGTGCCAGCAGTCCGCTGAAACAGGGGACAGATACGCAGTATTTT.

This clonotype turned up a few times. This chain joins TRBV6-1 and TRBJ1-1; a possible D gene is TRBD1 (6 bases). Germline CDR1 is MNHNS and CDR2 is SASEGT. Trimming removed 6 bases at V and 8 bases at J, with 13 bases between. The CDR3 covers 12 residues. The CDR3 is CASRRTVPEAFF. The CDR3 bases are TGTGCCAGCAGAAGGACAGTACCCGAAGCTTTCTTT.

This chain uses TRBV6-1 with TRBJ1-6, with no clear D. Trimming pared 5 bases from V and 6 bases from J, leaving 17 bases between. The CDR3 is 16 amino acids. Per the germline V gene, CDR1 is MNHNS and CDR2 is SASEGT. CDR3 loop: CASSPIRAAGNSPLHF. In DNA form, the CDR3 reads TGTGCCAGCAGTCCCATTAGGGCCGCCGGTAATTCACCCCTCCACTTT.

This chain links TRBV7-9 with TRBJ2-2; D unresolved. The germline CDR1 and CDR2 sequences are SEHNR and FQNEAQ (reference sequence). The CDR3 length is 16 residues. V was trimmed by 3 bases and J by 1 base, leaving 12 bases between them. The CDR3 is CASSFATTLNTGELFF. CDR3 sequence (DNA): TGTGCCAGCAGCTTCGCGACGACGCTGAACACCGGGGAGCTGTTTTTT.

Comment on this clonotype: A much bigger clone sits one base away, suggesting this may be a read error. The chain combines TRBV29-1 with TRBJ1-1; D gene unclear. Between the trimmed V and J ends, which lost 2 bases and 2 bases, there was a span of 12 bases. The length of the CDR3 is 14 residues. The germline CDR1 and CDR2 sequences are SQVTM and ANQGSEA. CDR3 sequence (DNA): TGCAGCGTTGAAAGGCCGGCCCGAAACACTGAAGCTTTCTTT. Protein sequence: CSVERPARNTEAFF.

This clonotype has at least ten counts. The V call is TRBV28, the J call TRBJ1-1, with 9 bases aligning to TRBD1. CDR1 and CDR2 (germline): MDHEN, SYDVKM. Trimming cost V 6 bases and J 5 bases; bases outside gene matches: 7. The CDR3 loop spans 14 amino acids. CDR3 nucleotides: TGTGCCAGCAGCGACGGGACAGGGCTTACTGAAGCTTTCTTT. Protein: CASSDGTGLTEAFF.

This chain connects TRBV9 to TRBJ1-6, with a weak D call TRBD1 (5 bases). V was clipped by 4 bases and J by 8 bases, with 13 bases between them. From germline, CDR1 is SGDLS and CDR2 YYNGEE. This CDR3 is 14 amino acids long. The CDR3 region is CASSRGGVDSPLHF. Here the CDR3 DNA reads TGTGCCAGCAGCCGGGGGGGGGTAGATTCACCCCTCCACTTT.

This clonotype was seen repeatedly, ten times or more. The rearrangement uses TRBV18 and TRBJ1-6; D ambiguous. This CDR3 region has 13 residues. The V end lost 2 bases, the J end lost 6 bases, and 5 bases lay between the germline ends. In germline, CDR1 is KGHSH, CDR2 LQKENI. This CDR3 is CASSPGANSPLHF. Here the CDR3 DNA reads TGTGCCAGCTCACCAGGCGCTAATTCACCCCTCCACTTT.

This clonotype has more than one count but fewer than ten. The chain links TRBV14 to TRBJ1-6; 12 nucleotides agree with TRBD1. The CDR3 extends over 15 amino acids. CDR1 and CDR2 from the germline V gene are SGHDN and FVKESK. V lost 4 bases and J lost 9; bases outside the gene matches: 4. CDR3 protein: CASSLGQGALSPLHF. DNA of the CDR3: TGTGCCAGCAGCCTGGGACAGGGGGCGCTTTCACCCCTCCACTTT.

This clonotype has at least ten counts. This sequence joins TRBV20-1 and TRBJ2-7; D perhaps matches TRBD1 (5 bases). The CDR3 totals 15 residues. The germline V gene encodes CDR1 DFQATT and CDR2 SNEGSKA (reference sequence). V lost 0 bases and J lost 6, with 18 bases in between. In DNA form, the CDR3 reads TGCAGTGCTAGAGAAACAGGTTCGTCAGGAGCCGAGCAGTACTTC. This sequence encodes CSARETGSSGAEQYF.